The 32 T cell receptor beta chains below were found in one sample sequenced in a study of technical replicates of blood from a handful of donors. Measured with immunoSEQ multiplex PCR; TCRdb has only the in-frame clones, and not every one. The sample shows roughly 80,000 clones, 85% to 95% of them seen only once. The sequencing sample was made of T cells isolated from PBMCs. The receptor source for this set is a human donor in good health.

The rearrangement links TRBV4-1 to TRBJ1-5, with D maybe TRBD1 (5 bases). The CDR3 sequence is 14 residues long. Germline values: CDR1 MGHRA, CDR2 YSYEKL. V was trimmed by 2 bases and J by 2 bases, leaving 7 bases between them. The chain's CDR3 is CASSQWGGNQPQHF. The CDR3 DNA reads TGCGCCAGCAGCCAATGGGGGGGCAATCAGCCCCAGCATTTT.

DNA for the CDR3: TGTGCCAGTAGTCACCCGGGACTAGGAATAGAGACCCAGTACTTC. Translation: CASSHPGLGIETQYF. The chain recombines TRBV19 with TRBJ2-5, with TRBD2 matching over 8 bases. From germline, CDR1 is LNHDA and CDR2 SQIVND (reference sequence). The CDR3 has 15 residues. V lost 5 bases to trimming and J lost 4 bases; unmatched junction nucleotides: 9.

This clone has only one observation. The chain links TRBV5-1 to TRBJ2-3; 9 bases align to TRBD2. Germline V CDR1 and CDR2: SGHRS, YFSETQ. Losses at the gene ends were 4 bases for V and 4 bases for J; bases not matched to a gene: 10. This CDR3 region has 16 residues. The CDR3 DNA is TGCGCCAGCAGCCGGCGGGTAGCGGGAGTCCCAGATACGCAGTATTTT. As protein: CASSRRVAGVPDTQYF.

V is TRBV19 and J is TRBJ2-1, with 11 positions matching TRBD2. Germline V gene lookup returns CDR1 LNHDA and CDR2 SQIVND (reference sequence). This CDR3 is built from 15 residues. V lost 8 bases to trimming and J lost 10 bases; unmatched junction nucleotides: 13. The CDR3 is CASAPTSGGGYEQFF. The CDR3 DNA sequence: TGTGCCAGTGCCCCCACTAGCGGGGGCGGGTACGAGCAGTTCTTC.

The genes are TRBV27 and TRBJ2-7, with D uncertain. Trimming left V 0 bases short and J 3 bases short, with 6 bases between. CDR1 is MNHEY and CDR2 is SMNVEV in the germline V gene (reference sequence). The length of the CDR3 is 13 residues. The CDR3 DNA sequence: TGTGCCAGCAGTTTATCTAGGAGCTACGAGCAGTACTTC. Its translation is CASSLSRSYEQYF.

J is TRBJ1-1 and V is TRBV28; 8 positions match TRBD1. V lost 5 bases, J lost 3 bases, and 5 bases stayed unmatched. This CDR3 has 14 residues. Germline CDR1 and CDR2: MDHEN and SYDVKM. The CDR3 loop is CASSPDRADTEAFF. In DNA form, the CDR3 reads TGTGCCAGCAGTCCGGACAGGGCGGACACTGAAGCTTTCTTT. Looking up the rest from reference TRBV28 and TRBJ1-1 gives the full variable domain: DVKVTQSSRYLVKRTGEKVFLECVQDMDHENMFWYRQDPGLGLRLIYFSYDVKMKEKGDIPEGYSVSREKKERFSLILESASTNQTSMYLCASSPDRADTEAFFGQGTRLTVV.

The chain links TRBV19 to TRBJ2-1, with 7 bases that match TRBD1. The CDR3 sequence is 13 residues long. Germline CDR1 LNHDA, CDR2 SQIVND (reference sequence). The J segment lost 6 bases and the V segment lost 3 bases, leaving 2 bases of the junction unmatched. CDR3 DNA sequence: TGTGCCAGTAGTATCACAGGGGCCAATGAGCAGTTCTTC. It encodes CASSITGANEQFF.

V usage is TRBV4-1 and J usage is TRBJ2-7; D gene uncertain. Germline assignment: CDR1 MGHRA and CDR2 YSYEKL. The CDR3 runs 15 residues. Between the trimmed V and J ends, which lost 1 base and 1 base, there was a span of 11 bases. The CDR3 DNA sequence: TGCGCCAGCAGCCAAGTACCAGGATCTTCCTACGAGCAGTACTTC. Protein: CASSQVPGSSYEQYF.

The V gene is TRBV19, the J gene TRBJ2-1; no clear D. There are 11 residues in the CDR3. Germline V CDR1 and CDR2: LNHDA, SQIVND (reference sequence). V was clipped by 8 bases and J by 9 bases, with 11 bases between them. CDR3 protein: CASYTEGEQFF. CDR3 coding DNA: TGTGCCAGTTATACAGAAGGTGAGCAGTTCTTC.

The V and J genes are TRBV2 and TRBJ2-2, with a tentative D call TRBD2 (5 bases). This CDR3 is built from 14 residues. Trimming shortened V by 10 bases and J by 2 bases, and 14 bases separated the two germline ends. Germline assignment: CDR1 SNHLY and CDR2 FYNNEI. The CDR3 reads CANKAELNTGELFF. The CDR3 coding sequence is TGTGCCAATAAAGCGGAGCTAAACACCGGGGAGCTGTTTTTT.

The V and J genes are TRBV2 and TRBJ1-4; no clear D gene. Germline lookup yields CDR1 SNHLY and CDR2 FYNNEI. There are 13 residues in the CDR3. The germline V and J ends were trimmed by 8 bases and 6 bases, with 13 bases remaining between them. DNA of the CDR3: TGTGCCAGCTTCAGGAGGCTTTATGAAAAACTGTTTTTT. It codes for CASFRRLYEKLFF.

The chain links TRBV18 to TRBJ2-1, with D possibly TRBD2 on 6 matching bases. Trimming removed 0 bases from V and 8 bases from J, with 17 bases in between. Germline V gene data show CDR1 as KGHSH and CDR2 as LQKENI. The CDR3 contains 16 residues. The CDR3 DNA is TGTGCCAGCTCACCACCGAGGCGCCGGGAGCTCGATGAGCAGTTCTTC. As protein: CASSPPRRRELDEQFF.

The chain joins TRBV11-2 to TRBJ2-1, with 10 bases fitting TRBD2. V was pared by 6 bases and J by 4 bases, with 6 bases of the junction left unmatched. CDR1 is SGHAT and CDR2 is FQNNGV in the germline V gene. This CDR3 is built from 15 residues. The CDR3 loop is CASSLWTSGYNEQFF. The CDR3 DNA reads TGTGCCAGCAGTCTCTGGACTAGCGGATACAATGAGCAGTTCTTC.

The genes are TRBV28 and TRBJ2-3, with D tentatively TRBD2 (6 bases). Germline CDR1 reads MDHEN; CDR2 reads SYDVKM. V lost 8 bases and J 0 bases, leaving 12 bases between the germline ends. The CDR3 contains 14 residues. The CDR3 region has the DNA TGTGCCAGCCTAGCGCCAACTAGCACAGATACGCAGTATTTT. Protein: CASLAPTSTDTQYF. The complete variable domain, with remaining parts taken from reference TRBV28 and TRBJ2-3, reads DVKVTQSSRYLVKRTGEKVFLECVQDMDHENMFWYRQDPGLGLRLIYFSYDVKMKEKGDIPEGYSVSREKKERFSLILESASTNQTSMYLCASLAPTSTDTQYFGPGTRLTVL.

The genes are TRBV18 and TRBJ1-1, with 7 nucleotides matching TRBD1. Germline V gives CDR1 KGHSH, CDR2 LQKENI. With 4 bases clipped from V and 3 bases from J, the junction kept 2 bases outside the gene matches. The CDR3 extends over 13 amino acids. The CDR3 loop reads CASSRDSDTEAFF. The CDR3 bases are TGTGCCAGCTCACGGGACAGCGACACTGAAGCTTTCTTT.

This clone was seen more than once but under ten times. The chain's CDR3 is CASSPLQNTEAFF. The CDR3 region has the DNA TGTGCCAGCTCACCATTACAGAACACTGAAGCTTTCTTT. J is TRBJ1-1 and V is TRBV18; D gene unclear. CDR1 and CDR2 from the germline V gene are KGHSH and LQKENI. The V end was cut by 2 bases, the J end by 1 base, with 5 bases between. This CDR3 is built from 13 residues. The full variable domain, with the rest looked up from reference TRBV18 and TRBJ1-1, is NAGVMQNPRHLVRRRGQEARLRCSPMKGHSHVYWYRQLPEEGLKFMVYLQKENIIDESGMPKERFSAEFPKEGPSILRIQQVVRGDSAAYFCASSPLQNTEAFFGQGTRLTVV.

The gene calls are TRBV28 and TRBJ1-5, with 7 bases identical to TRBD1. This CDR3 comprises 17 residues. After removal of 7 bases from V and 0 bases from J, the junction contained 12 bases not matched to a gene. CDR1 and CDR2 from the germline V gene are MDHEN and SYDVKM. The CDR3 here is CASTKGTASGSNQPQHF. The CDR3 region has the DNA TGTGCCAGCACCAAGGGGACAGCCTCAGGTAGCAATCAGCCCCAGCATTTT.

The chain joins TRBV7-3 to TRBJ2-2, with D tentatively TRBD2 (6 bases). Per germline, CDR1 SGHTA and CDR2 FQGTGA. Between the trimmed V and J ends, which lost 4 bases and 5 bases, there was a span of 14 bases. The length of the CDR3 is 15 residues. CDR3 sequence: CASSWAGGRTGELFF. In DNA form, the CDR3 reads TGTGCCAGCAGCTGGGCTGGAGGGAGGACCGGGGAGCTGTTTTTT.

J is TRBJ2-1 and V is TRBV7-3; TRBD2 aligns across 9 bases. Germline-derived CDR1 and CDR2 are SGHTA and FQGTGA. The CDR3 has 14 amino acids. Trimming removed 6 bases from V and 5 bases from J; junction bases left unmatched: 5. The CDR3 sequence: CASSPGLADNEQFF. CDR3 DNA sequence: TGTGCCAGCAGTCCGGGACTAGCTGACAATGAGCAGTTCTTC. The variable domain in full, with the rest retrieved from reference TRBV7-3 and TRBJ2-1, is GAGVSQTPSNKVTEKGKYVELRCDPISGHTALYWYRQSLGQGPEFLIYFQGTGAADDSGLPNDRFFAVRPEGSVSTLKIQRTERGDSAVYLCASSPGLADNEQFFGPGTRLTVL.

The chain combines TRBV30 with TRBJ2-7; the match to TRBD2 covers 7 bases. The CDR3 is made up of 16 amino acids. Germline V gene sequence: CDR1 GTSNPN, CDR2 SVGIG (reference sequence). Losses at the gene ends were 0 bases for V and 6 bases for J; bases not matched to a gene: 14. The CDR3 here is CAWSVGSGTILGEQYF. The CDR3 bases are TGTGCCTGGAGTGTAGGTTCCGGGACTATCCTAGGCGAGCAGTACTTC.

The rearrangement links TRBV7-9 to TRBJ1-5; 9 bases are a match to TRBD1. The trim removed 3 bases at V and 7 bases at J, leaving 4 bases unmatched. Germline CDR1 and CDR2: SEHNR and FQNEAQ (reference sequence). CDR3 length: 14 amino acids. The CDR3 loop reads CASSLTGGGQPQHF. The CDR3 DNA follows: TGTGCCAGCAGCTTGACAGGGGGAGGGCAGCCCCAGCATTTT.

The rearrangement links TRBV19 to TRBJ1-2; no reliable D call. CDR1 is LNHDA, CDR2 SQIVND, per germline (reference sequence). CDR3 length: 17 amino acids. Trimming left V 2 bases short and J 2 bases short, with 18 bases between. The DNA of the CDR3 is TGTGCCAGTAGTATATCCCCCTCACCAGAGGGAAACTATGGCTACACCTTC. Its protein is CASSISPSPEGNYGYTF.

This CDR3 is CASSWSGIHGYTF. CDR3 nucleotides: TGTGCCAGCAGTTGGTCAGGGATCCATGGCTACACCTTC. The chain couples TRBV6-5 to TRBJ1-2; possible D gene TRBD1, 5 bases. The V gene lost 4 bases and the J gene lost 6 bases, with 12 bases spanning the gap. Germline CDR1 and CDR2: MNHEY and SVGAGI. The CDR3 runs to 13 residues.

The chain uses TRBV28 and TRBJ1-2; D call uncertain. This CDR3 has 12 amino acids. Germline V CDR1 and CDR2: MDHEN, SYDVKM. The V gene lost 9 bases and the J gene lost 0 bases, with 8 bases spanning the gap. Written as DNA, the CDR3 is TGTGCCAGTACCGGTACTAACTATGGCTACACCTTC. Amino acid sequence: CASTGTNYGYTF.

The rearrangement uses TRBV4-1 and TRBJ2-7, with 8 bases lining up with TRBD2. The CDR3 extends over 14 amino acids. J gave up 2 bases and V 3 bases, and 3 bases lay outside the gene matches. Looked up from germline, CDR1 is MGHRA and CDR2 is YSYEKL. The CDR3 protein is CASSQPGLAYEQYF. The CDR3 DNA is TGCGCCAGCAGCCAGCCGGGACTAGCCTACGAGCAGTACTTC.

The chain is built from TRBV11-3 and TRBJ2-7; TRBD2 is a possible D gene (7 bases). The CDR3 is 14 amino acids. CDR1 is SGHNT, CDR2 YENEEA, per germline. V was clipped by 4 bases and J by 5 bases, with 15 bases between them. For the CDR3, the DNA is TGTGCCAGCAGCTCAAGGGGGAGGGTCCACGAGCAGTACTTC. Translating gives CASSSRGRVHEQYF.

V usage is TRBV9 and J usage is TRBJ2-5; 8 bases match TRBD2. Germline CDR1 and CDR2: SGDLS and YYNGEE. V was clipped by 0 bases and J by 3 bases; unmatched bases: 4. This CDR3 is built from 15 residues. CDR3 sequence (DNA): TGTGCCAGCAGCGTAGGAACGGGAGGGAAAGAGACCCAGTACTTC. This sequence encodes CASSVGTGGKETQYF. The whole variable domain, remainder taken from reference TRBV9 and TRBJ2-5, is DSGVTQTPKHLITATGQRVTLRCSPRSGDLSVYWYQQSLDQGLQFLIQYYNGEERAKGNILERFSAQQFPDLHSELNLSSLELGDSALYFCASSVGTGGKETQYFGPGTRLLVL.

The chain links TRBV28 to TRBJ2-3; 8 positions match TRBD1. There are 15 residues in the CDR3. Trimming removed 5 bases from V and 3 bases from J; junction bases left unmatched: 7. Germline V gene data show CDR1 as MDHEN and CDR2 as SYDVKM. The CDR3 DNA follows: TGTGCCAGCAGTGAACCCGGGACAGGTACAGATACGCAGTATTTT. Its translation is CASSEPGTGTDTQYF.

The chain recombines TRBV2 with TRBJ2-5; 9 positions match TRBD2. Germline V lookup: CDR1 SNHLY, CDR2 FYNNEI. This CDR3 is 16 amino acids long. J gave up 2 bases and V 6 bases, and 10 bases lay outside the gene matches. CDR3 protein: CASRRTSERVQETQYF. In nucleotides, the CDR3 is TGTGCCAGCAGAAGGACTAGCGAAAGAGTTCAAGAGACCCAGTACTTC.

The chain couples TRBV5-5 to TRBJ2-3; 8 bases line up with TRBD2. Germline CDR1 reads SGHKS; CDR2 reads YYEKEE (reference sequence). This CDR3 is 16 amino acids long. The trim removed 2 bases at V and 0 bases at J, leaving 5 bases unmatched. CDR3 sequence reads: CASSFTSGVSTDTQYF. As DNA, the CDR3 is TGTGCCAGCAGCTTCACTAGCGGAGTTAGCACAGATACGCAGTATTTT.

The chain joins TRBV7-9 to TRBJ2-1; 9 bases align to TRBD2. Germline CDR1 is SEHNR and CDR2 is FQNEAQ (reference sequence). The CDR3 runs 15 residues. With 5 bases clipped from V and 8 bases from J, the junction kept 10 bases outside the gene matches. CDR3 DNA sequence: TGTGCCAGCAGCCGAGACAGCGGGGGGCAATATGAGCAGTTCTTC. It encodes CASSRDSGGQYEQFF.

CDR3 loop: CSVVGTGFNVLTF. CDR3 nucleotides: TGCAGCGTTGTAGGGACAGGCTTTAACGTCCTGACTTTC. The chain employs TRBV29-1 and TRBJ2-6; TRBD1 matches 8 bases. CDR1 and CDR2 (germline): SQVTM, ANQGSEA. This CDR3 is built from 13 residues. Germline trimming cut 4 bases from V and 10 bases from J; bases unmatched to any gene: 6.